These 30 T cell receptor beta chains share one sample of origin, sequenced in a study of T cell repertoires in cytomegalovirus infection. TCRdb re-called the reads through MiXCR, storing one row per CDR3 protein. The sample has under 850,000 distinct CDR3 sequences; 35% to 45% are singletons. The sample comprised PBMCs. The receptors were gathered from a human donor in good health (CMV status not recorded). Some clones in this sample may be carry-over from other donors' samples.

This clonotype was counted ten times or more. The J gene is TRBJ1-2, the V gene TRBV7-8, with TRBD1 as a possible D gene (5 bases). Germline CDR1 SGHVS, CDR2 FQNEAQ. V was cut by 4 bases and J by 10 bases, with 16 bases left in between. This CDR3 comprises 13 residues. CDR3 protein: CASSSPIQGFYTF. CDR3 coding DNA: TGTGCCAGCAGCTCACCAATTCAGGGATTCTACACCTTC.

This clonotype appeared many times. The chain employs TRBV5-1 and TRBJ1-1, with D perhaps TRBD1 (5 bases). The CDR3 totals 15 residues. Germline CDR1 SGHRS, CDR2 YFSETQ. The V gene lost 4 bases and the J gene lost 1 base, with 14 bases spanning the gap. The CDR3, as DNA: TGCGCCAGCAGCGGGCGGGGACGGACGAACACTGAAGCTTTCTTT. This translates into CASSGRGRTNTEAFF. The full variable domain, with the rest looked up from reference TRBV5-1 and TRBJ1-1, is KAGVTQTPRYLIKTRGQQVTLSCSPISGHRSVSWYQQTPGQGLQFLFEYFSETQRNKGNFPGRFSGRQFSNSRSEMNVSTLELGDSALYLCASSGRGRTNTEAFFGQGTRLTVV.

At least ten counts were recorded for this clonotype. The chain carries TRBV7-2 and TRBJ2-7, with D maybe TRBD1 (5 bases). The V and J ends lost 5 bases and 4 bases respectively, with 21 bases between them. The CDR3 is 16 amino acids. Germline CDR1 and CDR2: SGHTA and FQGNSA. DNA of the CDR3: TGTGCCAGCAGCCCTCCCCCAGGGCGGACACCATACGAGCAGTACTTC. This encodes CASSPPPGRTPYEQYF.

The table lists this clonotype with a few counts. For the CDR3, the DNA is TGCAGTGCTAGAGATCGGAGGGGACCCAACACCGGGGAGCTGTTTTTT. Encoded protein: CSARDRRGPNTGELFF. The V call is TRBV20-1, the J call TRBJ2-2, with a possible D match to TRBD2 (6 bases). CDR3 length: 16 residues. Germline V gives CDR1 DFQATT, CDR2 SNEGSKA (reference sequence). Trimming removed 0 bases at V and 2 bases at J, with 13 bases between.

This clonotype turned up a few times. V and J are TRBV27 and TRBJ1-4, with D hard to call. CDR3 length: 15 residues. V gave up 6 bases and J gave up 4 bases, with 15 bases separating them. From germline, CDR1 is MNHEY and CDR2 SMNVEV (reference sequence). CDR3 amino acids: CASSRNVWGNEKLFF. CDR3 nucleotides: TGTGCCAGCAGCAGGAACGTATGGGGTAATGAAAAACTGTTTTTT.

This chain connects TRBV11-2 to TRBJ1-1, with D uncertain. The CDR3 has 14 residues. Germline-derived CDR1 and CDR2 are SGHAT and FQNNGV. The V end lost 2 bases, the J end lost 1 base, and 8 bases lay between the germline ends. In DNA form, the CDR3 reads TGTGCCAGCAGCTTAATTTTAGCGAACACTGAAGCTTTCTTT. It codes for CASSLILANTEAFF.

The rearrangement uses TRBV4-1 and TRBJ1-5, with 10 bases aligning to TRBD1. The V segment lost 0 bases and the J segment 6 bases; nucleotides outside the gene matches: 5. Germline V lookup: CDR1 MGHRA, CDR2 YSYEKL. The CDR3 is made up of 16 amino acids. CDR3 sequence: CASSQDRGTGVQPQHF. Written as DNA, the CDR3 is TGCGCCAGCAGCCAAGATCGCGGGACAGGGGTTCAGCCCCAGCATTTT.

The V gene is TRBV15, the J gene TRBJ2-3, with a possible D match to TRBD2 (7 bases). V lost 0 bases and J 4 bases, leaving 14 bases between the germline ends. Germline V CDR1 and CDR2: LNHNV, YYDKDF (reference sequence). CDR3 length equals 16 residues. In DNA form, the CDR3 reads TGTGCCACCAGCAGAGATGGGGGGGGGGCGGCAGATACGCAGTATTTT. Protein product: CATSRDGGGAADTQYF.

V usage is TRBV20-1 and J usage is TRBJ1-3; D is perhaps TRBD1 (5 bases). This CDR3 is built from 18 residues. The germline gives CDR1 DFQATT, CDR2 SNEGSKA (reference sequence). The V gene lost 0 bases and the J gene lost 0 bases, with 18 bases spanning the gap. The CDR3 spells CSARDFGADTSSGNTIYF. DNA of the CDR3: TGCAGTGCTAGAGATTTTGGGGCAGACACTTCCTCTGGAAACACCATATATTTT.

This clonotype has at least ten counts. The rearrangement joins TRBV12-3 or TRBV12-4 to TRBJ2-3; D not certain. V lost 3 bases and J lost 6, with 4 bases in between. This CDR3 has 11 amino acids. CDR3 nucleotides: TGTGCCAGCAGTTTCTTCGATACGCAGTATTTT. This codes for CASSFFDTQYF.

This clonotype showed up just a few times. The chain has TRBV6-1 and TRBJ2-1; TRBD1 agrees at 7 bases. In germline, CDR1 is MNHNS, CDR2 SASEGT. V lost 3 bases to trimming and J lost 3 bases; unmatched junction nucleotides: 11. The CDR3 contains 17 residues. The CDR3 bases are TGTGCCAGCAGTGACGGGTACGGACAGGATGTCTACAATGAGCAGTTCTTC. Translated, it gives CASSDGYGQDVYNEQFF.

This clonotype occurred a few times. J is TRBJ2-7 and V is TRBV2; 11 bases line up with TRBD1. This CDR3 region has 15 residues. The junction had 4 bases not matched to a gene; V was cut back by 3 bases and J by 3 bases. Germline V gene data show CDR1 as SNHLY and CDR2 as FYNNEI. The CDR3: CASSDPDRGLYEQYF. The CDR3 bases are TGTGCCAGCAGTGACCCGGACAGGGGGCTCTACGAGCAGTACTTC.

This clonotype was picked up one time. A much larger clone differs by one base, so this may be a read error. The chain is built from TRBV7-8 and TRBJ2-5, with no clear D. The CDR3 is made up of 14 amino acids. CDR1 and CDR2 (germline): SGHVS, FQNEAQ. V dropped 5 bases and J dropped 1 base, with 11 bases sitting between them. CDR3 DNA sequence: TGTGCCAGCAGCCCTCGGCTTACCCAAGAGACCCAGTACTTC. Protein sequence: CASSPRLTQETQYF. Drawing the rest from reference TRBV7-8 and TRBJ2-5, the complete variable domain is GAGVSQSPRYKVAKRGQDVALRCDPISGHVSLFWYQQALGQGPEFLTYFQNEAQLDKSGLPSDRFFAERPEGSVSTLKIQRTQQEDSAVYLCASSPRLTQETQYFGPGTRLLVL.

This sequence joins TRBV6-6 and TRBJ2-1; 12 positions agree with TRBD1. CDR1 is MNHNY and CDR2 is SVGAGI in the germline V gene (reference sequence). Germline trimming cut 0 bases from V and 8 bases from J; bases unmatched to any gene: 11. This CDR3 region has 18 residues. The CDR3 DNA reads TGTGCCAGCAGTTACTCGAAAGGGCGGGACAGGGGGCTTTATGAGCAGTTCTTC. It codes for CASSYSKGRDRGLYEQFF.

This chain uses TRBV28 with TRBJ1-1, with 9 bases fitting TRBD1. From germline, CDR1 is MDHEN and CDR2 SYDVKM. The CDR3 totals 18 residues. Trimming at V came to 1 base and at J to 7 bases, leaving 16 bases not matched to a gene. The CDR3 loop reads CASSLYLGQGNFVNEAFF. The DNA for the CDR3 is TGTGCCAGCAGTTTATATTTGGGACAGGGTAATTTTGTCAATGAAGCTTTCTTT. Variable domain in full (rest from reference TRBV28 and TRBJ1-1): DVKVTQSSRYLVKRTGEKVFLECVQDMDHENMFWYRQDPGLGLRLIYFSYDVKMKEKGDIPEGYSVSREKKERFSLILESASTNQTSMYLCASSLYLGQGNFVNEAFFGQGTRLTVV.

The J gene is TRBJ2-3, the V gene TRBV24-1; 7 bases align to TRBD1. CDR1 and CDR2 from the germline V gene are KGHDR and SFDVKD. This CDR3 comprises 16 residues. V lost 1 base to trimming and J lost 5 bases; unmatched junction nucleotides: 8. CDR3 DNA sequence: TGTGCCACCAGTGATTTCTCGGGACAGACCCAAGATACGCAGTATTTT. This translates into CATSDFSGQTQDTQYF.

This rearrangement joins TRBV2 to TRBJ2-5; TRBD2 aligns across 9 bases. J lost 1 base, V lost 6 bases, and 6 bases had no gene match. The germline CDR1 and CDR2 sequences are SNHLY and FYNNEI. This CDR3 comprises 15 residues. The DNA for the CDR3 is TGTGCCAGCAGATATAGCGGGAGACCCCAAGAGACCCAGTACTTC. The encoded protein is CASRYSGRPQETQYF.

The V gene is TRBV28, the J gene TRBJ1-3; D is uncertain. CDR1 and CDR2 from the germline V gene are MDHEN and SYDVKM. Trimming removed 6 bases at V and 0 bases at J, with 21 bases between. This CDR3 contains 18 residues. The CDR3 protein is CASSEPSLQSSSGNTIYF. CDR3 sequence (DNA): TGTGCCAGCAGCGAGCCCAGTTTACAGTCAAGCTCTGGAAACACCATATATTTT. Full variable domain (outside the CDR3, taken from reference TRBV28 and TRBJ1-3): DVKVTQSSRYLVKRTGEKVFLECVQDMDHENMFWYRQDPGLGLRLIYFSYDVKMKEKGDIPEGYSVSREKKERFSLILESASTNQTSMYLCASSEPSLQSSSGNTIYFGEGSWLTVV.

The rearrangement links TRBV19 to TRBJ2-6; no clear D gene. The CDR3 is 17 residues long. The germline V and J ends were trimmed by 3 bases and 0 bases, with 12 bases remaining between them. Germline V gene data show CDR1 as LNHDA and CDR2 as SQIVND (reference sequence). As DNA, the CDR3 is TGTGCCAGTAGTATTCCGACGGATTACTCTGGGGCCAACGTCCTGACTTTC. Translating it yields CASSIPTDYSGANVLTF.

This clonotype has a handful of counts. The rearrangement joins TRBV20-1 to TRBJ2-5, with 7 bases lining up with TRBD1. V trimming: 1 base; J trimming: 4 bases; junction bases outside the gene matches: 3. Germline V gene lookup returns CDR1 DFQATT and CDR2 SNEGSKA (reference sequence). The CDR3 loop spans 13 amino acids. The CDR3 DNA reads TGCAGTGCTAGAGGGACAGGCACAGAGACCCAGTACTTC. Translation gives CSARGTGTETQYF.

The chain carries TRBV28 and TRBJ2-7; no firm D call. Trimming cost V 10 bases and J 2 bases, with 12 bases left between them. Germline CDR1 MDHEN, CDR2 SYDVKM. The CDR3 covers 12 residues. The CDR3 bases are TGTGCCACCTCCCAAGATACCTACGAGCAGTACTTC. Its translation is CATSQDTYEQYF. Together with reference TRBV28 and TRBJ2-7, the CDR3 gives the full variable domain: DVKVTQSSRYLVKRTGEKVFLECVQDMDHENMFWYRQDPGLGLRLIYFSYDVKMKEKGDIPEGYSVSREKKERFSLILESASTNQTSMYLCATSQDTYEQYFGPGTRLTVT.

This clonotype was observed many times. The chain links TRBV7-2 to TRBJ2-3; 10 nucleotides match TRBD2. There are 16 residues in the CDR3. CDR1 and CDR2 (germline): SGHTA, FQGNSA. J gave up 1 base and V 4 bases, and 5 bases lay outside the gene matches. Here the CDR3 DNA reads TGTGCCAGCAGCTATCCTAGCGGGGGCCGCACAGATACGCAGTATTTT. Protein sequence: CASSYPSGGRTDTQYF.

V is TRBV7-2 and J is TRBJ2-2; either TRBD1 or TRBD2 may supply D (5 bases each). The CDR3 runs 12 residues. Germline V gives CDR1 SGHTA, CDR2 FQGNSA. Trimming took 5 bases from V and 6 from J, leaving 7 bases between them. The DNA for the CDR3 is TGTGCCAGCAGCCGGGGACCCGGGGAGCTGTTTTTT. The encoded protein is CASSRGPGELFF. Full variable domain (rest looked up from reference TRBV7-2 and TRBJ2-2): GAGVSQSPSNKVTEKGKDVELRCDPISGHTALYWYRQSLGQGLEFLIYFQGNSAPDKSGLPSDRFSAERTGGSVSTLTIQRTQQEDSAVYLCASSRGPGELFFGEGSRLTVL.

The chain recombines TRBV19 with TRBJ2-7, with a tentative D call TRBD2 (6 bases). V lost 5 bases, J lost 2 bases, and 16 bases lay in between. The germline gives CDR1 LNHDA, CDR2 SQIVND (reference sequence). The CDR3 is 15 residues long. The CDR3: CASSPLAATTYEQYF. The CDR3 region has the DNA TGTGCCAGTAGTCCCTTAGCGGCCACAACCTACGAGCAGTACTTC.

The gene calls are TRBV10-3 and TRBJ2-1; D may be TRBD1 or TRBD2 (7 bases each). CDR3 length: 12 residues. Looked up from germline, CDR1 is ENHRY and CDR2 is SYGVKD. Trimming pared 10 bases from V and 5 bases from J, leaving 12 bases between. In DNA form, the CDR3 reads TGTGCCAGCAGCGGGACAGACAATGAGCAGTTCTTC. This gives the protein CASSGTDNEQFF.

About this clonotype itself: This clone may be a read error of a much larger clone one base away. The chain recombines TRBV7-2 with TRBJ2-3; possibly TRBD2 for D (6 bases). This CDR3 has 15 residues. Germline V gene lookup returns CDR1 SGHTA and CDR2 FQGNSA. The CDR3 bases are TGTGCCAGCAGCTTACGGTTTGGGGAGGTTGATACGCAGTGTTTT. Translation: CASSLRFGEVDTQCF.

CDR3 nucleotide sequence: TGTGCCAGCAGCTTAGGACGAGGACGTATCGACAATGAGCAGTTCTTC. It translates to CASSLGRGRIDNEQFF. The chain uses TRBV11-2 and TRBJ2-1; no firm D call. Per germline, CDR1 SGHAT and CDR2 FQNNGV. This CDR3 comprises 16 residues. Trimming took off 1 base at V and 5 bases at J, with 15 bases between the two ends.

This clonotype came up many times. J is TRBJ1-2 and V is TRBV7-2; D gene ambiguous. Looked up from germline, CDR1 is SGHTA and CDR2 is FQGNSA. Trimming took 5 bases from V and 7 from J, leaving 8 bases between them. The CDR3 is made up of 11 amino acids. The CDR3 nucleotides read TGTGCCAGCAGCGCGGGCGTTGGCTACACCTTC. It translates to CASSAGVGYTF.

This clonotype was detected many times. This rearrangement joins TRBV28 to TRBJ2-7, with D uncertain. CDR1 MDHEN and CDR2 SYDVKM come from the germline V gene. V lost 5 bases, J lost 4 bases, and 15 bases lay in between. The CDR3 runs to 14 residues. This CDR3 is CASSRGGGSYEQYF. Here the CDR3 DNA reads TGTGCCAGCAGTCGCGGCGGTGGCTCGTACGAGCAGTACTTC.

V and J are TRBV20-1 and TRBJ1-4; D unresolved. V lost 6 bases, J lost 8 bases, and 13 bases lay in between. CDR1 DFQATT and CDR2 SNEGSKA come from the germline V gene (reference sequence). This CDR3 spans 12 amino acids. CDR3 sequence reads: CSASGGREKLFF. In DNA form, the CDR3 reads TGCAGTGCGTCTGGAGGCCGGGAAAAACTGTTTTTT.